The 16 T cell receptor beta chains below all came from one sample that was sequenced in a study of cytomegalovirus exposure and HLA in healthy donors. Vbeta (60) and Jbeta (13) primers were used in the PCR. Produced via immunoSEQ multiplex PCR; TCRdb's table is partial and in-frame only. Here the sample spans roughly 100,000 clones, 81% being singletons. Specimen: PBMCs. Receptors were obtained from a man aged 40-49 years in good health and CMV-seropositive.

This chain connects TRBV5-1 to TRBJ1-1, with 9 bases fitting TRBD1. CDR1 SGHRS and CDR2 YFSETQ come from the germline V gene. V was pared by 0 bases and J by 5 bases, with 5 bases of the junction left unmatched. This CDR3 contains 15 residues. CDR3 in amino acids: CASSLGQGVGTEAFF. The CDR3 DNA is TGCGCCAGCAGCTTGGGACAGGGGGTTGGTACTGAAGCTTTCTTT. The variable domain in full, completed from reference TRBV5-1 and TRBJ1-1, reads KAGVTQTPRYLIKTRGQQVTLSCSPISGHRSVSWYQQTPGQGLQFLFEYFSETQRNKGNFPGRFSGRQFSNSRSEMNVSTLELGDSALYLCASSLGQGVGTEAFFGQGTRLTVV.

J is TRBJ2-3 and V is TRBV7-6; 7 bases line up with TRBD1. Germline CDR1 SGHVS, CDR2 FNYEAQ. Trimming cost V 6 bases and J 5 bases; bases outside gene matches: 5. The CDR3 sequence is 13 residues long. CDR3 coding DNA: TGTGCCAGCAGGCTCCGGGACAGAGATACGCAGTATTTT. Translating gives CASRLRDRDTQYF. The variable domain in full, completed from reference TRBV7-6 and TRBJ2-3, reads GAGVSQSPRYKVTKRGQDVALRCDPISGHVSLYWYRQALGQGPEFLTYFNYEAQQDKSGLPNDRFSAERPEGSISTLTIQRTEQRDSAMYRCASRLRDRDTQYFGPGTRLTVL.

The rearrangement joins TRBV7-2 to TRBJ2-3; D gene uncertain. Trimming took 0 bases from V and 2 from J, leaving 9 bases between them. CDR1 and CDR2 (germline): SGHTA, FQGNSA. There are 15 residues in the CDR3. DNA for the CDR3: TGTGCCAGCAGCTTAGCGTCTCCCCTCACAGATACGCAGTATTTT. Translated: CASSLASPLTDTQYF.

The chain joins TRBV6-4 to TRBJ2-6; 7 bases agree with TRBD1. Looked up from germline, CDR1 is MRHNA and CDR2 is SNTAGT. Trimming took 3 bases from V and 0 from J; bases not matched to a gene: 5. The CDR3 spans 17 residues. The chain's CDR3 is CASSEHGTVSGANVLTF. Written as DNA, the CDR3 is TGTGCCAGCAGTGAGCACGGGACAGTCTCTGGGGCCAACGTCCTGACTTTC.

The rearrangement joins TRBV10-3 to TRBJ1-2; possibly TRBD1 for D (6 bases). The V end was cut by 3 bases, the J end by 8 bases, with 16 bases between. Germline V gives CDR1 ENHRY, CDR2 SYGVKD. CDR3 size: 14 residues. CDR3 sequence (DNA): TGTGCCATCAGTGAAAAGGGCAGGGGAGAAGGCTACACCTTC. Translating it yields CAISEKGRGEGYTF.

In its sample, this clone was seen once. At one end, the junction sequence differs from germline, possibly due to a read error. The same CDR3 arises from other DNA sequences in this sample as well. This chain uses TRBV11-2 with TRBJ2-1; 12 positions match TRBD1. Germline V lookup: CDR1 SGHAT, CDR2 FQNNGV. The CDR3 totals 18 residues. The CDR3 DNA reads as TGTGCCAGCAGCTTAGTGTTCGGGACAGGGGGCTCCTATAATGAGCAATTCTTC. Its protein is CASSLVFGTGGSYNEQFF.

This chain connects TRBV5-4 to TRBJ1-1; possible D gene TRBD1, 6 bases. This CDR3 is 14 amino acids long. V lost 3 bases and J lost 5, with 14 bases in between. Germline V gene data show CDR1 as SGHNT and CDR2 as YYREEE (reference sequence). Written as DNA, the CDR3 is TGTGCCAGCAGCTCGGCGGGGGCTCGTACTGAAGCTTTCTTT. Protein: CASSSAGARTEAFF.

This clone was recorded only once. V is TRBV2 and J is TRBJ2-7; D remains ambiguous. The V end was cut by 4 bases, the J end by 0 bases, with 10 bases between. This CDR3 has 14 residues. Per the germline V gene, CDR1 is SNHLY and CDR2 is FYNNEI. The CDR3 DNA follows: TGTGCCAGCAGTGTTTGGCTTGACTCCTACGAGCAGTACTTC. Its translation: CASSVWLDSYEQYF.

This sequence joins TRBV7-9 and TRBJ1-1; D not certain. Trimming shortened V by 8 bases and J by 3 bases, and 4 bases separated the two germline ends. The CDR3 runs 10 residues. Germline CDR1 SEHNR, CDR2 FQNEAQ (reference sequence). CDR3 residues: CASADTEAFF. The CDR3 DNA reads as TGTGCCAGCGCGGACACTGAAGCTTTCTTT.

This chain links TRBV6-1 with TRBJ1-5; weak D call: TRBD1 (6 bases). CDR1 and CDR2 (germline): MNHNS, SASEGT. This CDR3 is built from 11 residues. V lost 3 bases and J 14 bases, leaving 11 bases between the germline ends. DNA for the CDR3: TGTGCCAGCAGTGACCCGGGACACAAGCATTTT. This encodes CASSDPGHKHF.

The chain carries TRBV18 and TRBJ2-5, with D hard to call. The V gene lost 2 bases and the J gene lost 2 bases, with 6 bases spanning the gap. The CDR3 extends over 13 amino acids. The germline CDR1 and CDR2 sequences are KGHSH and LQKENI. The CDR3 region has the DNA TGTGCCAGCTCACCATCGGAGCAAGAGACCCAGTACTTC. This encodes CASSPSEQETQYF.

This clone is a singleton in its sample. This chain uses TRBV5-1 with TRBJ2-1; 7 bases agree with TRBD2. V was pared by 4 bases and J by 10 bases, with 8 bases of the junction left unmatched. The CDR3 covers 13 residues. Germline CDR1 is SGHRS and CDR2 is YFSETQ. The CDR3 loop is CASSPGTTKEQFF. The CDR3 DNA reads TGCGCCAGCAGCCCAGGGACTACGAAAGAGCAGTTCTTC.

The chain couples TRBV7-2 to TRBJ1-1; TRBD1 aligns across 9 bases. With V trimmed by 3 bases and J by 3 bases, 5 bases remained unmatched. This CDR3 comprises 15 residues. Germline V gene sequence: CDR1 SGHTA, CDR2 FQGNSA. The CDR3 spells CASSFRDRVDTEAFF. CDR3 DNA sequence: TGTGCCAGCAGCTTCCGGGACAGGGTCGACACTGAAGCTTTCTTT.

The chain has TRBV4-2 and TRBJ2-3; D ambiguous. V shed 0 bases and J shed 1 base, with 8 bases lying between them. CDR1 and CDR2 from the germline V gene are LGHNA and YNFKEQ. This CDR3 has 15 residues. The CDR3 here is CASSQDGQGTDTQYF. In DNA form, the CDR3 reads TGTGCCAGCAGCCAAGATGGTCAGGGCACAGATACGCAGTATTTT.

In this sample, this clone turned up once. The V gene is TRBV4-1, the J gene TRBJ1-4; 10 positions match TRBD1. The CDR3 runs 15 residues. The V gene end was trimmed by 2 bases and the J gene end by 9 bases; junction bases not matched to a gene: 6. Germline V gene sequence: CDR1 MGHRA, CDR2 YSYEKL. In DNA, the CDR3 is TGCGCCAGCAGCCAACTGACAGGGGGCATGAAAAAACTGTTTTTT. It is translated as CASSQLTGGMKKLFF.

The chain is built from TRBV7-3 and TRBJ2-1; TRBD2 matches at 9 bases. The CDR3 runs 15 residues. The J segment lost 6 bases and the V segment lost 5 bases, leaving 8 bases of the junction unmatched. In germline, CDR1 is SGHTA, CDR2 FQGTGA. The CDR3 region has the DNA TGTGCCAGCAGCCCGCTAGCGGGACCTTCCAATGAGCAGTTCTTC. Its protein product is CASSPLAGPSNEQFF.